One sample yielded the 26 T cell receptor beta chains listed below, sequenced in a study of identifying expanded T cells in peripheral blood. Some clones are missing from TCRdb's copy, which holds only in-frame ones; the method was immunoSEQ multiplex PCR. The sample yields more than 80,000 clones, around 89% seen once. The sample comprised blood. Every receptor here comes from a person between 18 and 70 years old in good health.

The chain joins TRBV28 to TRBJ2-4; 8 positions match TRBD1. CDR1 is MDHEN, CDR2 SYDVKM, per germline. CDR3 length: 17 amino acids. J was trimmed by 6 bases and V by 6 bases; bases with no gene match: 16. The CDR3 bases are TGTGCCAGCAGCAAATCGATTAACAGGGGGATTGGAAACATTCAGTACTTC. It is translated as CASSKSINRGIGNIQYF.

The rearrangement uses TRBV14 and TRBJ2-7; 7 nucleotides line up with TRBD1. Trimming removed 4 bases from V and 6 bases from J; junction bases left unmatched: 3. From germline, CDR1 is SGHDN and CDR2 FVKESK. The CDR3 runs to 12 residues. The CDR3 DNA reads as TGTGCCAGCAGCCCGACAGGGCTCGAGCAGTACTTC. Protein: CASSPTGLEQYF.

The chain carries TRBV19 and TRBJ1-5; D is uncertain. The length of the CDR3 is 13 residues. The V gene lost 3 bases and the J gene lost 9 bases, with 12 bases spanning the gap. Germline loops: CDR1 LNHDA, CDR2 SQIVND (reference sequence). The DNA of the CDR3 is TGTGCCAGTAGTATGGAGGGCCTGGGGCCCCAGCATTTT. Its translation is CASSMEGLGPQHF.

This rearrangement joins TRBV19 to TRBJ2-1; 9 nucleotides line up with TRBD2. CDR3 length equals 14 residues. Germline CDR1 is LNHDA and CDR2 is SQIVND (reference sequence). Trimming cost V 4 bases and J 8 bases; bases outside gene matches: 6. Written as DNA, the CDR3 is TGTGCCAGTAGTACCGCGGGGGGGCGCCATGAGCAGTTCTTC. Amino acids: CASSTAGGRHEQFF.

This chain connects TRBV6-5 to TRBJ2-5, with 9 bases fitting TRBD2. The closer fit of TRBJ2-7 to the DNA end suggests the J call may be wrong. This CDR3 has 15 amino acids. Germline CDR1 and CDR2: MNHEY and SVGAGI. The CDR3 bases are TGTGCCAGCAGTCCCTCGGGACTAGCTCTCTACGAGCAGTACTTC. Amino acid sequence: CASSPSGLALYEQYF.

The V and J genes are TRBV11-1 and TRBJ1-2, with D unclear. This CDR3 region has 12 residues. From germline, CDR1 is SGHAT and CDR2 FQDESV (reference sequence). Trimming took off 3 bases at V and 6 bases at J, with 8 bases between the two ends. The CDR3 here is CASSFQSDGYTF. The DNA for the CDR3 is TGTGCCAGCAGCTTTCAAAGCGATGGCTACACCTTC.

The chain uses TRBV5-1 and TRBJ2-2; 7 bases map to TRBD2. V lost 3 bases, J lost 0 bases, and 8 bases stayed unmatched. The CDR3 is 17 amino acids. In germline, CDR1 is SGHRS, CDR2 YFSETQ. This CDR3 reads CASSWGGNPTNTGELFF. The DNA for the CDR3 is TGCGCCAGCAGCTGGGGAGGGAACCCCACGAACACCGGGGAGCTGTTTTTT.

This chain uses TRBV19 with TRBJ1-1; TRBD1 aligns across 9 bases. Germline CDR1 is LNHDA and CDR2 is SQIVND (reference sequence). Trimming took 5 bases from V and 1 from J; bases not matched to a gene: 11. The CDR3 length is 17 residues. The CDR3 DNA reads TGTGCCAGTAGTCCCACCATTAGACAGGGGGAGAACACTGAAGCTTTCTTT. Protein product: CASSPTIRQGENTEAFF.

The chain recombines TRBV5-1 with TRBJ2-3; 13 positions match TRBD2. CDR1 is SGHRS, CDR2 YFSETQ, per germline. CDR3 length equals 17 residues. The V segment lost 2 bases and the J segment 3 bases; nucleotides outside the gene matches: 6. In DNA, the CDR3 is TGCGCCAGCAGCTTTTCGGGACTAGCGGGGATAACAGATACGCAGTATTTT. Translation: CASSFSGLAGITDTQYF.

This chain uses TRBV2 with TRBJ1-5; possible D gene TRBD1, 5 bases. The CDR3 has 14 residues. Between the trimmed V and J ends, which lost 8 bases and 5 bases, there was a span of 16 bases. The germline CDR1 and CDR2 sequences are SNHLY and FYNNEI. CDR3 nucleotides: TGTGCCAGCGCCAATCGACAGTGGGATCAGCCCCAGCATTTT. Amino acid sequence: CASANRQWDQPQHF.

The chain links TRBV7-2 to TRBJ1-1, with D unclear. Trimming pared 2 bases from V and 4 bases from J, leaving 5 bases between. The CDR3 is 12 residues long. Looked up from germline, CDR1 is SGHTA and CDR2 is FQGNSA. CDR3 DNA sequence: TGTGCCAGCAGCTTAAGCCCCACTGAAGCTTTCTTT. Translation: CASSLSPTEAFF.

DNA for the CDR3: TGCAGCGTTGACCCCGGTCTAGCGGTACAAGAGACCCAGTACTTC. Its protein is CSVDPGLAVQETQYF. This rearrangement joins TRBV29-1 to TRBJ2-5; 7 nucleotides align to TRBD2. The length of the CDR3 is 15 residues. After removal of 3 bases from V and 2 bases from J, the junction contained 9 bases not matched to a gene. CDR1 and CDR2 from the germline V gene are SQVTM and ANQGSEA.

CDR3 loop: CASSPARAGLTYEQYF. The CDR3, as DNA: TGTGCCAGCAGCCCAGCCCGGGCAGGACTCACCTACGAGCAGTACTTC. V and J are TRBV7-2 and TRBJ2-7; perhaps TRBD2 as D (5 bases). V was clipped by 5 bases and J by 2 bases, with 19 bases between them. CDR1 SGHTA and CDR2 FQGNSA come from the germline V gene. The CDR3 covers 16 residues.

V is TRBV29-1 and J is TRBJ2-3; D is uncertain. The CDR3 runs 12 residues. In germline, CDR1 is SQVTM, CDR2 ANQGSEA. Trimming took off 3 bases at V and 1 base at J, with 5 bases between the two ends. CDR3 DNA: TGCAGCGTTGATACAGGCACAGATACGCAGTATTTT. Its translation is CSVDTGTDTQYF.

This sequence joins TRBV5-4 and TRBJ2-3; no clear D gene. The CDR3 consists of 16 residues. CDR1 and CDR2 (germline): SGHNT, YYREEE (reference sequence). Trimming pared 3 bases from V and 0 bases from J, leaving 14 bases between. CDR3 DNA: TGTGCCAGCAGCTCCCGGTTTTCCCCTAGCACAGATACGCAGTATTTT. Its translation is CASSSRFSPSTDTQYF.

This rearrangement joins TRBV5-1 to TRBJ2-3; D is undetermined. Germline V gives CDR1 SGHRS, CDR2 YFSETQ. V was shortened by 1 base and J by 0 bases, with 9 bases between the two germline ends. The CDR3 sequence is 15 residues long. CDR3 sequence: CASSLRSQSTDTQYF. The CDR3 bases are TGCGCCAGCAGCTTGCGGAGCCAAAGCACAGATACGCAGTATTTT.

This rearrangement joins TRBV5-6 to TRBJ2-3; D call uncertain. The germline gives CDR1 SGHDT, CDR2 YYEEEE. This CDR3 comprises 16 residues. V was trimmed by 2 bases and J by 2 bases, leaving 15 bases between them. CDR3 in DNA: TGTGCCAGCAGCTTTCGGGTTGGGGTCACCACAGATACGCAGTATTTT. Translation gives CASSFRVGVTTDTQYF.

The V and J genes are TRBV5-4 and TRBJ1-1; D not resolved. Germline values: CDR1 SGHNT, CDR2 YYREEE (reference sequence). V was pared by 0 bases and J by 1 base, with 13 bases between. The CDR3 covers 16 residues. CDR3 coding DNA: TGTGCCAGCAGCTTGGGGTTCGGGCCATCGAACACTGAAGCTTTCTTT. Protein: CASSLGFGPSNTEAFF.

J is TRBJ2-7 and V is TRBV6-1; D is ambiguous. CDR1 is MNHNS and CDR2 is SASEGT in the germline V gene. Trimming removed 5 bases from V and 1 base from J, with 12 bases in between. This CDR3 has 14 residues. The DNA of the CDR3 is TGTGCCAGCAGTCAACAATCAGAGTCCTACGAGCAGTACTTC. This translates into CASSQQSESYEQYF.

This chain joins TRBV5-8 and TRBJ2-7; tentative D call: TRBD1 (5 bases). The length of the CDR3 is 15 residues. Germline loops: CDR1 SGHTS, CDR2 YDEGEE. Trimming stripped 1 base from V and 0 bases from J, with 11 bases between. CDR3 sequence: CASSLFQGSSYEQYF. The CDR3 nucleotides read TGTGCCAGCAGCTTGTTCCAGGGTAGCTCCTACGAGCAGTACTTC.

The chain combines TRBV6-5 with TRBJ1-1; D ambiguous. CDR1 is MNHEY and CDR2 is SVGAGI in the germline V gene. V was trimmed by 5 bases and J by 1 base, leaving 14 bases between them. CDR3 length: 15 residues. The CDR3, as DNA: TGTGCCAGCAGTGTGAGGGCTGAGGGGAACACTGAAGCTTTCTTT. Protein product: CASSVRAEGNTEAFF.

The chain has TRBV4-1 and TRBJ2-3; D is unclear. This CDR3 region has 14 residues. Germline V CDR1 and CDR2: MGHRA, YSYEKL. V dropped 1 base and J dropped 1 base, with 6 bases sitting between them. The CDR3 sequence: CASSQGRGTDTQYF. The CDR3, as DNA: TGCGCCAGCAGCCAAGGTAGAGGCACAGATACGCAGTATTTT.

The chain couples TRBV6-1 to TRBJ1-5; D is perhaps TRBD1 (6 bases). This CDR3 spans 12 amino acids. The V gene lost 7 bases and the J gene lost 6 bases, with 10 bases spanning the gap. CDR1 MNHNS and CDR2 SASEGT come from the germline V gene. The CDR3 here is CASTQGRQPQHF. DNA of the CDR3: TGTGCCAGCACCCAGGGGCGTCAGCCCCAGCATTTT.

V is TRBV27 and J is TRBJ2-6; perhaps TRBD2 as D (6 bases). V lost 4 bases, J lost 0 bases, and 10 bases lay in between. The germline V gene encodes CDR1 MNHEY and CDR2 SMNVEV (reference sequence). This CDR3 has 16 amino acids. The CDR3 bases are TGTGCCAGCAGTTCTCTCGGGGGCTCTGGGGCCAACGTCCTGACTTTC. It translates to CASSSLGGSGANVLTF.

The chain employs TRBV6-1 and TRBJ2-1, with 8 bases identical to TRBD1. The J segment lost 7 bases and the V segment lost 4 bases, leaving 6 bases of the junction unmatched. This CDR3 has 14 residues. Germline V CDR1 and CDR2: MNHNS, SASEGT. CDR3 nucleotide sequence: TGTGCCAGCAGTGGGTGGACAGGGTTAAATGAGCAGTTCTTC. Its protein is CASSGWTGLNEQFF.

The V call is TRBV6-5, the J call TRBJ1-2; possibly TRBD1 for D (5 bases). From germline, CDR1 is MNHEY and CDR2 SVGAGI. V lost 5 bases and J lost 2, with 15 bases in between. CDR3 size: 15 residues. CDR3 residues: CASSPRQLPNYGYTF. In DNA form, the CDR3 reads TGTGCCAGCAGTCCCCGACAGCTTCCCAACTATGGCTACACCTTC.